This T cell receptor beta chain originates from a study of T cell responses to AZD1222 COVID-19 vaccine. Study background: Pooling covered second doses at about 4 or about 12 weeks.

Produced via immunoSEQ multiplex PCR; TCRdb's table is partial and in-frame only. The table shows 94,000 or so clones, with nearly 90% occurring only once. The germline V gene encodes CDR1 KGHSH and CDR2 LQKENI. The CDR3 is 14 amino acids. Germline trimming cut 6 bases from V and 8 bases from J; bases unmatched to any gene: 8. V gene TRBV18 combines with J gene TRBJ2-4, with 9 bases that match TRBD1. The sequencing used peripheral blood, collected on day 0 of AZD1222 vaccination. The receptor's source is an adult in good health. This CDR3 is CASSKQGARDIQYF. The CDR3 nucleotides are TGTGCCAGCTCCAAACAGGGGGCGCGGGACATTCAGTACTTC.